The 10 T cell receptor beta chains in this list originate from one sample, sequenced in a study of blood T cell repertoires in COVID-19. The method was immunoSEQ multiplex PCR; TCRdb's version includes in-frame clones alone and lacks a portion of them. The sample holds tens of thousands of clones, around 78% seen once. Sequenced input: peripheral blood. These receptors came from a human donor with active or convalescent COVID-19. The donor label of this sample is uncertain.

This chain uses TRBV9 with TRBJ1-3; 7 positions match TRBD1. This CDR3 contains 19 residues. Germline CDR1 is SGDLS and CDR2 is YYNGEE. V shed 3 bases, J shed 0 bases, and the junction held 15 bases outside the gene matches. Here the CDR3 reads CASSAQDRALTYSGNTIYF. The CDR3 DNA sequence: TGTGCCAGCAGCGCTCAAGACAGGGCCCTTACTTACTCTGGAAACACCATATATTTT.

The rearrangement uses TRBV27 and TRBJ1-2; D gene unclear. This CDR3 has 13 amino acids. V was shortened by 5 bases and J by 3 bases, with 10 bases between the two germline ends. Germline lookup yields CDR1 MNHEY and CDR2 SMNVEV (reference sequence). Written as DNA, the CDR3 is TGTGCCAGCAGTGCTTCTACGGACTATGGCTACACCTTC. As protein: CASSASTDYGYTF.

The chain couples TRBV24-1 to TRBJ2-1, with D perhaps TRBD1 (6 bases). Germline lookup yields CDR1 KGHDR and CDR2 SFDVKD. This CDR3 comprises 13 residues. The ends were cut back, 4 bases at V and 6 bases at J, with 9 bases in the middle. CDR3 coding DNA: TGTGCCACCAGTGAGAGGGGGTCCAATGAGCAGTTCTTC. Its protein product is CATSERGSNEQFF.

The DNA of the CDR3 is TGCAGTGCTAGTCGCGGACAGGCTAGGGGCTACACCTTC. This encodes CSASRGQARGYTF. The chain employs TRBV20-1 and TRBJ1-2; the match to TRBD1 covers 7 bases. Per the germline V gene, CDR1 is DFQATT and CDR2 is SNEGSKA (reference sequence). Unmatched junction bases numbered 9, after V lost 3 bases and J lost 8 bases. This CDR3 is built from 13 residues.

The gene calls are TRBV6-5 and TRBJ1-6; no clear D gene. Germline CDR1 reads MNHEY; CDR2 reads SVGAGI. Trimming left V 0 bases short and J 11 bases short, with 11 bases between. The CDR3 contains 14 residues. Here the CDR3 reads CASSYSNSAPPLHF. In nucleotides, the CDR3 is TGTGCCAGCAGTTACTCGAACAGTGCTCCACCCCTCCACTTT.

This chain links TRBV5-4 with TRBJ2-3; D possibly corresponds to TRBD2 (5 bases). Trimming took 0 bases from V and 4 from J, leaving 12 bases between them. The CDR3 runs 15 residues. Germline V lookup: CDR1 SGHNT, CDR2 YYREEE (reference sequence). The CDR3 is CASSLAGPGADTQYF. CDR3 DNA sequence: TGTGCCAGCAGCTTGGCCGGGCCCGGGGCAGATACGCAGTATTTT.

The chain joins TRBV5-1 to TRBJ2-1, with D unclear. V lost 0 bases, J lost 6 bases, and 19 bases lay in between. Looked up from germline, CDR1 is SGHRS and CDR2 is YFSETQ. The CDR3 totals 17 residues. CDR3 amino acids: CASSLAEIGSGSNEQFF. CDR3 DNA sequence: TGCGCCAGCAGCTTGGCCGAAATAGGTTCAGGATCCAATGAGCAGTTCTTC.

The chain couples TRBV9 to TRBJ2-1; perhaps TRBD2 as D (6 bases). Germline CDR1 SGDLS, CDR2 YYNGEE. The CDR3 loop spans 15 amino acids. The V and J ends lost 4 bases and 7 bases respectively, with 18 bases between them. The CDR3 nucleotides are TGTGCCAGCAGCCTTGCCGGGACTGCGGGTAATGAGCAGTTCTTC. It codes for CASSLAGTAGNEQFF.

This clone was seen many times. The chain joins TRBV11-2 to TRBJ2-7; the match to TRBD2 covers 10 bases. The CDR3 loop spans 15 amino acids. In germline, CDR1 is SGHAT, CDR2 FQNNGV. V dropped 5 bases and J dropped 2; count of bases not matched to a gene: 6. CDR3 protein: CASSPGLARAYEQYF. For the CDR3, the DNA is TGTGCCAGCAGCCCGGGACTAGCGAGAGCCTACGAGCAGTACTTC.

The sample holds a few counts of this clone. The V gene is TRBV27, the J gene TRBJ1-5; 9 positions agree with TRBD1. CDR1 and CDR2 (germline): MNHEY, SMNVEV (reference sequence). V shed 3 bases, J shed 6 bases, and the junction held 3 bases outside the gene matches. This CDR3 has 14 amino acids. This CDR3 is CASSLGQGSQPQHF. Here the CDR3 DNA reads TGTGCCAGCAGTTTGGGACAGGGCAGTCAGCCCCAGCATTTT.